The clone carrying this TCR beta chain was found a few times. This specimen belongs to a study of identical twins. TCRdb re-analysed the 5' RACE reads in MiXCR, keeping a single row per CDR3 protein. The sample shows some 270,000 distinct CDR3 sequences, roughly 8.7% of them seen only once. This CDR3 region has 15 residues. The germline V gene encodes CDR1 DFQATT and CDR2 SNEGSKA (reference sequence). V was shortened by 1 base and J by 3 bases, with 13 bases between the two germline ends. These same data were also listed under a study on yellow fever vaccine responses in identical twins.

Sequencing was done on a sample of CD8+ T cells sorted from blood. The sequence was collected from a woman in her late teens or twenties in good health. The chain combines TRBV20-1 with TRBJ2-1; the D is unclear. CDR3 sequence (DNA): TGCAGTGCTAGAGTAAGAGGATATGACTACAATGAGCAGTTCTTC. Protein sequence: CSARVRGYDYNEQFF.